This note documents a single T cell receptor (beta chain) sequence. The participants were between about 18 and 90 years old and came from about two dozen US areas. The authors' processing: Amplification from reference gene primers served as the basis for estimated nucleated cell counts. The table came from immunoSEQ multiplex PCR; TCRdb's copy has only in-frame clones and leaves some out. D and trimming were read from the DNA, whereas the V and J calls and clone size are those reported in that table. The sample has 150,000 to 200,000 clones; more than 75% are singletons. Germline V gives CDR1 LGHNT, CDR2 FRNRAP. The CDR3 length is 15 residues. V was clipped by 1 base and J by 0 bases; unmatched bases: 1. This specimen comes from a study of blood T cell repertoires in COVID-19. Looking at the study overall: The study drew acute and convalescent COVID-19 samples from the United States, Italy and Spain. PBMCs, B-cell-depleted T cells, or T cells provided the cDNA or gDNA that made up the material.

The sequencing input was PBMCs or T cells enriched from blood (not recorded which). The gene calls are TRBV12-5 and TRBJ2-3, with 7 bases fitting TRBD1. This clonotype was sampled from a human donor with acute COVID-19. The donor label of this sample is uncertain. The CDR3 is CASGLAGGSTDTQYF. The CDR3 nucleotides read TGTGCTAGTGGTTTGGCAGGGGGTAGCACAGATACGCAGTATTTT.